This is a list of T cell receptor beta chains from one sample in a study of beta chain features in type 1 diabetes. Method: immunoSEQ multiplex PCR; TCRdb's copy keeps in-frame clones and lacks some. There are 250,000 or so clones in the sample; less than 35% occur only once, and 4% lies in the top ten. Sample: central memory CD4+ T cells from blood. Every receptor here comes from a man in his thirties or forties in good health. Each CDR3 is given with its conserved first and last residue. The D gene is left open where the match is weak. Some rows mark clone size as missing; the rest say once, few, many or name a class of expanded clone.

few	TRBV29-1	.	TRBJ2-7	TGCAGCGTGGCCAGGAGCTACGAGCAGTACTTC	CSVARSYEQYF
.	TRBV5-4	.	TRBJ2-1	TGTGCCAGCAGCTTGGGGACAGCGCCCAGCTCCTACAATGAGCAGTTCTTC	CASSLGTAPSSYNEQFF
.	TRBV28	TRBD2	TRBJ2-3	TGTGCCAGCAGTTCCGGGACTAGTAGCACAGATACGCAGTATTTT	CASSSGTSSTDTQYF
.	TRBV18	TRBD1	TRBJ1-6	TGTGCCAGCTCAGGACAGGGTTCGGCCCTCCACTTT	CASSGQGSALHF
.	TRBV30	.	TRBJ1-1	TGTGCCTGCCGACAGAAGAACACTGAAGCTTTCTTT	CACRQKNTEAFF
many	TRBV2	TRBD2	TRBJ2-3	TGTGCCAGCAGGAGCGGGACTCAGGGAGATACGCAGTATTTT	CASRSGTQGDTQYF
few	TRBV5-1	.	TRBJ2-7	TGCGCCAGCAGTTCGACTAGTTTCTACGAGCAGTACTTC	CASSSTSFYEQYF
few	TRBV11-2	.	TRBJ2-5	TGTGCCAGCAGCTTAGGGGGGAATCCGTACCAAGAGACCCAGTACTTC	CASSLGGNPYQETQYF
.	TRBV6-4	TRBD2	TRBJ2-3	TGTGCCAGCAGTGACTCGTATCGCGGGAGGCCGAGCACAGATACGCAGTATTTT	CASSDSYRGRPSTDTQYF
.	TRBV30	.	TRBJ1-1	TGTGCCTGGAGTGTAATCCCGAACACTGAAGCTTTCTTT	CAWSVIPNTEAFF
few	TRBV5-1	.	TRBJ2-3	TGCGCCAGCAGCCCTTACCCTAGCGTAGGCACAGATACGCAGTATTTT	CASSPYPSVGTDTQYF
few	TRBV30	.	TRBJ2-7	TGTGCCTGGAGTGTAAAGAGCTCCTACGAGCAGTACTTC	CAWSVKSSYEQYF
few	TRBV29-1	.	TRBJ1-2	TGCAGCGGCCGTGACTTGACAAGCTATGGCTACACCTTC	CSGRDLTSYGYTF
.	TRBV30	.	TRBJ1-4	TGTGCCTGGAGTGTCGAGACAGACAATGAAAAACTGTTTTTT	CAWSVETDNEKLFF
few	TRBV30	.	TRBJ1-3	TGTGCCTGGAGCGGGCTACAGGGATCTGGAAACACCATATATTTT	CAWSGLQGSGNTIYF
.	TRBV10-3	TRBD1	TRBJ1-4	TGTGCCATCACCATGACAGGGAGAGCTAATGAAAAACTGTTTTTT	CAITMTGRANEKLFF
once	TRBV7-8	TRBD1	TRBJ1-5	TGTGCCAGCAGCGAACTCTCGGGACAGCTCAATCAGCCCCAGCATTTT	CASSELSGQLNQPQHF
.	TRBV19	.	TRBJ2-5	TGTGCCAGTAGTATAGCCGGCAGGGTGGGAGAGACCCAGTACTTC	CASSIAGRVGETQYF
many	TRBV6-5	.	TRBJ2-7	TGTGCCAGCGGGTTATACGAGCAGTACTTC	CASGLYEQYF
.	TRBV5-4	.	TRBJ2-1	TGTGCCAGCAGCTTGCCGGCCAGCTCCTACAATGAGCAGTTCTTC	CASSLPASSYNEQFF
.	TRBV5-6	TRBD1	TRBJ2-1	TGTGCCAGCAGCTTGGACAGGGGTAGTCCGAGCCCCTACAATGAGCAGTTCTTC	CASSLDRGSPSPYNEQFF
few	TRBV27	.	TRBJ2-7	TGTGCCAGCAGTTTATCGAGCGAGCGGGTGGCCTACGAGCAGTACTTC	CASSLSSERVAYEQYF
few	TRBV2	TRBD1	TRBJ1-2	TGTGCCAGCAGTCGGACAGGGGGTGATGGCTACACCTTC	CASSRTGGDGYTF
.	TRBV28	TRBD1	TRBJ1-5	TGTGCCAGCAGGACAGGGGATGGACGGCAGCCCCAGCATTTT	CASRTGDGRQPQHF
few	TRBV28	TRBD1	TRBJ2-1	TGTGCCAGCAGCCCCTTTGGACAGGGATCCAATGAGCAGTTCTTC	CASSPFGQGSNEQFF
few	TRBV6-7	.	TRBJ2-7	TGTGCCAGCAACCTCTCCTACGAGCAGTACTTC	CASNLSYEQYF